A single sample is the source of the 20 T cell receptor beta chains below, sequenced in a study of blood T cell repertoires in COVID-19 (dated by TCRdb to about 2020). Receptor amplification or capture employed the immunoSEQ multiplex PCR assay. The source is immuneACCESS, and TCRdb retained only in-frame sequences with V and J called. Part of the clones is not carried over; for the studies checked, unresolved V genes explain less than half of this, and the remainder is unexplained. Within this sample are 90,000 to 130,000 clones, with nearly 90% of them counted one time only. The ten largest clones represent 4.8% of the sample. The sample consisted of peripheral blood. These receptors originate from a human donor in a cohort sampled during active COVID-19.

V gene TRBV6-6 combines with J gene TRBJ2-3; 8 bases match TRBD1. CDR1 is MNHNY and CDR2 is SVGAGI in the germline V gene (reference sequence). Germline trimming cut 6 bases from V and 3 bases from J; bases unmatched to any gene: 8. The CDR3 has 15 amino acids. CDR3 amino acids: CASSLPGGWTDTQYF. The CDR3, as DNA: TGTGCCAGCAGCCTACCAGGGGGCTGGACAGATACGCAGTATTTT.

The chain combines TRBV6-5 with TRBJ2-7; no reliable D call. There are 14 residues in the CDR3. Germline V gives CDR1 MNHEY, CDR2 SVGAGI. Trimming shortened V by 6 bases and J by 2 bases, and 14 bases separated the two germline ends. CDR3 nucleotides: TGTGCCAGCAGGGCCGACACCACGACCTACGAGCAGTACTTC. Amino acid sequence: CASRADTTTYEQYF.

This sequence joins TRBV7-9 and TRBJ2-3, with 8 bases that match TRBD1. Germline CDR1 is SEHNR and CDR2 is FQNEAQ (reference sequence). J gave up 4 bases and V 5 bases, and 8 bases lay outside the gene matches. This CDR3 has 15 amino acids. The chain's CDR3 is CASSPRAGGPDTQYF. In DNA form, the CDR3 reads TGTGCCAGCAGCCCCAGGGCAGGGGGCCCAGATACGCAGTATTTT.

A word on this clone: At one end, the junction sequence differs from germline, possibly due to a read error. The rearrangement uses TRBV7-3 and TRBJ1-2, with TRBD1 as a possible D gene (5 bases). Germline V gives CDR1 SGHTA, CDR2 FQGTGA. The CDR3 totals 13 residues. CDR3 in amino acids: CASSLTAQGSIRW. Written as DNA, the CDR3 is TGTGCCAGCAGCTTAACTGCCCAGGGATCGATACGGTGG. Combining the CDR3 with reference TRBV7-3 and TRBJ1-2 gives the whole variable domain GAGVSQTPSNKVTEKGKYVELRCDPISGHTALYWYRQSLGQGPEFLIYFQGTGAADDSGLPNDRFFAVRPEGSVSTLKIQRTERGDSAVYLCASSLTAQGSIRWGSGTRLTVV.

The chain carries TRBV5-6 and TRBJ1-1, with 10 bases matching TRBD1. J was trimmed by 3 bases and V by 10 bases; bases with no gene match: 9. The CDR3 has 14 amino acids. The germline gives CDR1 SGHDT, CDR2 YYEEEE. In DNA form, the CDR3 reads TGTGCCGGGACAGGGGCGGGAGAGGACACTGAAGCTTTCTTT. The encoded protein is CAGTGAGEDTEAFF.

The chain links TRBV5-4 to TRBJ2-7; 11 bases agree with TRBD2. With V trimmed by 4 bases and J by 1 base, 4 bases remained unmatched. CDR1 is SGHNT and CDR2 is YYREEE in the germline V gene (reference sequence). The CDR3 has 15 amino acids. CDR3 sequence reads: CASSPRLAGSYEQYF. The CDR3 nucleotides are TGTGCCAGCAGCCCTAGACTAGCGGGGTCCTACGAGCAGTACTTC.

This chain uses TRBV6-5 with TRBJ1-1, with D possibly being TRBD1 (6 bases). Trimming took 6 bases from V and 1 from J, leaving 9 bases between them. The germline gives CDR1 MNHEY, CDR2 SVGAGI. The CDR3 runs 13 residues. The CDR3 nucleotides are TGTGCCAGCAGCTGGGGACAGAACACTGAAGCTTTCTTT. It translates to CASSWGQNTEAFF.

The gene calls are TRBV28 and TRBJ2-7; 8 bases map to TRBD1. V dropped 6 bases and J dropped 3; count of bases not matched to a gene: 10. The germline CDR1 and CDR2 sequences are MDHEN and SYDVKM. This CDR3 is built from 15 residues. The CDR3 DNA reads as TGTGCCAGCAGACCGACAGGGGTGAATTACTACGAGCAGTACTTC. As protein: CASRPTGVNYYEQYF.

This chain joins TRBV28 and TRBJ2-3; TRBD2 might be the D (6 bases). The V end was cut by 3 bases, the J end by 7 bases, with 8 bases between. Germline CDR1 is MDHEN and CDR2 is SYDVKM. The CDR3 is 12 residues long. CDR3 loop: CASSLEGNTQYF. The CDR3 DNA is TGTGCCAGCAGTTTGGAGGGGAATACGCAGTATTTT.

This chain uses TRBV3-1 (or the pseudogene TRBV3-2) with TRBJ2-3; maybe TRBD2 (6 bases). The CDR3 consists of 16 residues. With 4 bases removed from V and 2 bases from J, the gap between germline ends came to 16 bases. Looked up from germline, CDR1 is LGHDT and CDR2 is YNNKEL (reference sequence). CDR3 sequence reads: CASSPLGGGITDTQYF. DNA for the CDR3: TGTGCCAGCAGCCCCCTAGGCGGCGGGATCACAGATACGCAGTATTTT.

This clone was detected once. The gene calls are TRBV2 and TRBJ2-7; D may be TRBD2 (6 bases). The germline V gene has CDR1 SNHLY and CDR2 FYNNEI. V lost 6 bases, J lost 3 bases, and 21 bases lay in between. The CDR3 is 16 amino acids. As DNA, the CDR3 is TGTGCCAGCAGCGGGGGAGGCGGAAGGACCGGCTACGAGCAGTACTTC. It translates to CASSGGGGRTGYEQYF.

The chain combines TRBV15 with TRBJ2-1; 10 bases are a match to TRBD1. CDR3 length: 17 amino acids. CDR1 and CDR2 from the germline V gene are LNHNV and YYDKDF (reference sequence). Unmatched junction bases numbered 12, after V lost 2 bases and J lost 8 bases. The DNA for the CDR3 is TGTGCCACCAGCAGACATCCTCCGGGACAGGGGCCGGATGAGCAGTTCTTC. Its protein product is CATSRHPPGQGPDEQFF. The full variable domain, rest sourced from reference TRBV15 and TRBJ2-1, is DAMVIQNPRYQVTQFGKPVTLSCSQTLNHNVMYWYQQKSSQAPKLLFHYYDKDFNNEADTPDNFQSRRPNTSFCFLDIRSPGLGDTAMYLCATSRHPPGQGPDEQFFGPGTRLTVL.

The V and J genes are TRBV6-1 and TRBJ1-2; 7 bases are a match to TRBD1. The CDR3 runs to 17 residues. V was clipped by 1 base and J by 6 bases; unmatched bases: 14. CDR1 is MNHNS, CDR2 SASEGT, per germline. The chain's CDR3 is CASSEGGRVRGFDGYTF. Written as DNA, the CDR3 is TGTGCCAGCAGTGAAGGAGGGCGGGTCAGGGGGTTTGATGGCTACACCTTC.

The rearrangement joins TRBV6-5 to TRBJ1-2; a possible D gene is TRBD1 (6 bases). The CDR3 is made up of 13 amino acids. Germline lookup yields CDR1 MNHEY and CDR2 SVGAGI. V lost 5 bases and J 2 bases, leaving 9 bases between the germline ends. CDR3 residues: CASSNTGNYGYTF. The CDR3 nucleotides are TGTGCCAGCAGTAACACAGGGAACTATGGCTACACCTTC.

The CDR3 reads CASRSTGVDGYTF. The CDR3, as DNA: TGTGCCAGCCGCTCTACAGGGGTGGATGGCTACACCTTC. V usage is TRBV6-5 and J usage is TRBJ1-2, with 7 bases aligning to TRBD1. The CDR3 extends over 13 amino acids. The trim removed 8 bases at V and 6 bases at J, leaving 9 bases unmatched. The germline gives CDR1 MNHEY, CDR2 SVGAGI.

This clone was counted a single time. The rearrangement uses TRBV18 and TRBJ1-3; D perhaps matches TRBD1 (6 bases). Germline lookup yields CDR1 KGHSH and CDR2 LQKENI. The CDR3 runs 14 residues. V lost 3 bases, J lost 4 bases, and 10 bases lay in between. CDR3: CASSPLDSGNTIYF. CDR3 sequence (DNA): TGTGCCAGCTCACCCCTGGACAGCGGAAACACCATATATTTT.

This clone was seen a single time. The chain recombines TRBV28 with TRBJ1-1, with D possibly being TRBD1 (5 bases). Trimming left V 5 bases short and J 4 bases short, with 23 bases between. Germline V lookup: CDR1 MDHEN, CDR2 SYDVKM. The CDR3 is 17 amino acids. The CDR3 sequence is CASSPPAGGGVSTEAFF. CDR3 DNA sequence: TGTGCCAGCAGTCCGCCGGCGGGGGGTGGTGTTAGCACTGAAGCTTTCTTT. The entire variable domain, with the rest obtained from reference TRBV28 and TRBJ1-1, is as follows: DVKVTQSSRYLVKRTGEKVFLECVQDMDHENMFWYRQDPGLGLRLIYFSYDVKMKEKGDIPEGYSVSREKKERFSLILESASTNQTSMYLCASSPPAGGGVSTEAFFGQGTRLTVV.

The CDR3 DNA reads TGTGCCAGCAGCTTAACAATCGAGCATGAAGCTTTCTTT. This encodes CASSLTIEHEAFF. The J gene is TRBJ1-1, the V gene TRBV7-3; D is ambiguous. Per germline, CDR1 SGHTA and CDR2 FQGTGA. Between the trimmed V and J ends, which lost 0 bases and 7 bases, there was a span of 9 bases. CDR3 size: 13 residues.

The chain uses TRBV5-5 and TRBJ1-1, with a weak D call TRBD1 (5 bases). There are 14 residues in the CDR3. CDR1 and CDR2 from the germline V gene are SGHKS and YYEKEE (reference sequence). Trimming removed 0 bases from V and 3 bases from J, with 9 bases in between. CDR3 amino acids: CASSLAGIHTEAFF. As DNA, the CDR3 is TGTGCCAGCAGCTTGGCAGGGATCCACACTGAAGCTTTCTTT.

The V and J genes are TRBV7-2 and TRBJ1-3, with 7 bases identical to TRBD1. Looked up from germline, CDR1 is SGHTA and CDR2 is FQGNSA. This CDR3 has 15 residues. The J segment lost 2 bases and the V segment lost 7 bases, leaving 8 bases of the junction unmatched. The CDR3 reads CASTQTGTAGNTIYF. The DNA of the CDR3 is TGTGCCAGCACCCAGACAGGGACTGCTGGAAACACCATATATTTT.